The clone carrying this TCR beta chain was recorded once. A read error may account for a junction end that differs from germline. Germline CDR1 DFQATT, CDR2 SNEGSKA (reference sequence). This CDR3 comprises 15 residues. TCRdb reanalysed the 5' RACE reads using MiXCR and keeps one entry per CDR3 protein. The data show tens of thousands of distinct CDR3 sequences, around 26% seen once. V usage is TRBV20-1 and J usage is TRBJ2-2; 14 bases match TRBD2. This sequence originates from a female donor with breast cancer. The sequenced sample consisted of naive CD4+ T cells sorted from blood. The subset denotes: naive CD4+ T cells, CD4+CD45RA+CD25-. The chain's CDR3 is CSARGLAGEAGEPFF. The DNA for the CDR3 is TGCAGTGCTAGGGGACTAGCGGGAGAAGCCGGGGAGCCGTTTTTT.